What follows is one T cell receptor (beta chain) and its context. Other DNA sequences in the same sample also yield this CDR3. The data originate from a study of OX40 agonist ivuxolimab in advanced cancers. About the study: Patients receiving dose escalation had hepatocellular carcinoma, melanoma, renal cell or head and neck cancer.

Libraries were prepared by immunoSEQ multiplex PCR; TCRdb keeps only in-frame clonotypes and omits some of them. The table shows more than 55,000 clones, with 75% to 90% occurring only once. The germline V gene encodes CDR1 SGHRS and CDR2 YFSETQ. CDR3 size: 14 residues. The V segment lost 3 bases and the J segment 2 bases; nucleotides outside the gene matches: 2. The sample consisted of CD4+ or CD8+ T cells sorted from blood, taken in a trial of the OX40 agonist ivuxolimab. The gene calls are TRBV5-1 and TRBJ1-1; 9 nucleotides agree with TRBD1. This receptor was identified in an adult with an advanced solid tumor such as melanoma, head and neck, liver or kidney cancer. CDR3: CASSSQGANTEAFF. CDR3 coding DNA: TGCGCCAGCAGCTCACAGGGGGCTAACACTGAAGCTTTCTTT.